These T cell receptor beta chains were read from a single sample in a study of T cells in Graves' hyperthyroidism and ophthalmopathy. MiXCR, run by TCRdb on the multiplex PCR reads, gives a single entry per CDR3 protein. Of about 360,000 distinct CDR3 sequences detected, roughly 13% appear once; the ten largest clones hold around a tenth. Sequencing was done on a sample of blood. The source of these receptors is a woman aged 18-29 years with Graves' hyperthyroidism. Each CDR3 is given with its conserved first and last residue. D genes are given only for firm matches. Not every row has a clone size; where given, it reads once, few, many or a size class.

clone size	D gene	V gene	J gene	CDR3 DNA	CDR3 protein
many	TRBD2	TRBV11-2	TRBJ2-1	TGTGCCAGCAGCTCCCTTGGCGGGGGGCCGGGGAATGAGCAGTTCTTC	CASSSLGGGPGNEQFF
many	-	TRBV6-2/TRBV6-3	TRBJ2-5	TGTGCCAGCAGACGGCCGGACAGCCAAGAGACCCAGTACTTC	CASRRPDSQETQYF
few	-	TRBV29-1	TRBJ2-1	TGCAGCGTTGCCCCGGAGGGGGGGGGCACCTACAATGAGCAGTTCTTC	CSVAPEGGGTYNEQFF
many	TRBD1	TRBV20-1	TRBJ1-2	TGCAGTGCTACGGTCCCGTCAAACAGGGGGGAAAACACCTTC	CSATVPSNRGENTF
few	-	TRBV5-8	TRBJ1-2	TGTGCCAGCAGCATTTTGCGGGGCTACACCTTC	CASSILRGYTF
many	-	TRBV6-2/TRBV6-3	TRBJ1-1	TGTGCCAGCAGTTACTGGGCGGTTACTGAAGCTTTCTTT	CASSYWAVTEAFF
-	TRBD1	TRBV30	TRBJ2-1	TGTGCCTGGGGGGGACAGGGGGATTACAATGAGCAGTTCTTC	CAWGGQGDYNEQFF
many	-	TRBV4-2	TRBJ2-5	TGTGCCAGCAGCCAAGAGCAGGACGTTCTCGAGACCCAGTACTTC	CASSQEQDVLETQYF
many	-	TRBV12-3/TRBV12-4	TRBJ2-7	TGTGCCAGCAGCCCCCTTTGGGGGGCCTACGAGCAGTACTTC	CASSPLWGAYEQYF
many	-	TRBV28	TRBJ2-7	TGTGCCAGCAGTTATCTAGCGTTGATCCCGGGCGAGCAGTACTTC	CASSYLALIPGEQYF
-	-	TRBV29-1	TRBJ1-2	TGCAGCGTTGACGTTGGAAGCCGTGGATACACCTTC	CSVDVGSRGYTF
many	-	TRBV5-6	TRBJ2-7	TGTGCCAGCAGCTTGCTTGACGAGCAGTACTTC	CASSLLDEQYF
-	-	TRBV7-8	TRBJ2-1	TGTGCCAGCAGCTTGGGTGGCGAGAAAGCATACAATGAGCAGTTCTTC	CASSLGGEKAYNEQFF
many	-	TRBV12-3/TRBV12-4	TRBJ1-6	TGTGCCAGCAGTTTCACCACACAGGACCCGGCCCTCCACTTT	CASSFTTQDPALHF
-	TRBD1	TRBV11-2	TRBJ1-2	TGTGCCAGCAGCTTATGGGCGGACAGGGTGGGCGGCTACACCTTC	CASSLWADRVGGYTF
-	-	TRBV11-3	TRBJ1-1	TGTGCCACCCGACCGGCGGGGTCACTGAACACTGAAGCTTTCTTT	CATRPAGSLNTEAFF
many	TRBD2	TRBV20-1	TRBJ2-5	TGCAGTGCTAGAGTCGGGGGGAAAGAGACCCAGTACTTC	CSARVGGKETQYF
many	TRBD1	TRBV28	TRBJ2-5	TGTGCCAGCAGGTCTGGGACAGGGGGACAAGAGACCCAGTACTTC	CASRSGTGGQETQYF
few	TRBD2	TRBV19	TRBJ2-3	TGTGCCATCTCCTTGACTAGCGGGGCGGGAGATACGCAGTATTTT	CAISLTSGAGDTQYF
many	-	TRBV29-1	TRBJ2-7	TGCAGCGTTGAGGGAGGCAGGGACTCCTACGAGCAGTACTTC	CSVEGGRDSYEQYF
few	-	TRBV5-8	TRBJ1-1	TGTGCCAGCAGCTTGGGGCATACGAACACTGAAGCTTTCTTT	CASSLGHTNTEAFF
few	-	TRBV6-4	TRBJ2-1	TGTGCCAGCAGTGACTCTGTGGGAAATGAGCAGTTCTTC	CASSDSVGNEQFF
many	-	TRBV12-3/TRBV12-4	TRBJ2-3	TGTGCCAGCACCCTCGGGACGGGGGGCCTGACAGATACGCAGTATTTT	CASTLGTGGLTDTQYF
-	TRBD2	TRBV14	TRBJ2-7	TGTGCCAGCAGCCAGCTAGCGGGAGTTGTCTACGAGCAGTACTTC	CASSQLAGVVYEQYF
many	TRBD2	TRBV27	TRBJ2-1	TGTGCCAGCAGCTTAGGGACTAGCGGGAGGAATGAGCAGTTCTTC	CASSLGTSGRNEQFF
many	-	TRBV30	TRBJ2-7	TGTGCCTGGAAGTCCCCCTACTCGAGCTCCTACGAGCAGTACTTC	CAWKSPYSSSYEQYF
once	TRBD2	TRBV28	TRBJ2-5	TGTGCCAGCAGTTTATTCCTAGCGGGAGGTGGGCGAGAGACCCAGTACTTC	CASSLFLAGGGRETQYF
-	TRBD1	TRBV6-1	TRBJ1-1	TGTGCCAGCGGCGATACAGGGGGTGGCACTGAAGCTTTCTTT	CASGDTGGGTEAFF
many	-	TRBV12-5	TRBJ1-1	TGTGCTAGTGGGGGGGGAGGGGGATCGAACACTGAAGCTTTCTTT	CASGGGGGSNTEAFF
many	-	TRBV30	TRBJ1-2	TGTGCCTGGAGAAGAGGGACCTGGTTCTACACCTTC	CAWRRGTWFYTF
many	-	TRBV7-6	TRBJ2-7	TGTGCCAGCAGCTCCCGTCCAACCCACGAGCAGTACTTC	CASSSRPTHEQYF
many	TRBD1	TRBV6-1	TRBJ2-3	TGTGCCAGCAGACCAAACACAGGGGTAGCGTCAGATACGCAGTATTTT	CASRPNTGVASDTQYF
once	-	TRBV20-1	TRBJ1-2	TGCAGTGCCGCGAACAGAGCCTCTAACTATGGCTACACCTTC	CSAANRASNYGYTF
many	-	TRBV20-1	TRBJ2-5	TGCAGTGCCCACAGGGAGGAGACCCAGTACTTC	CSAHREETQYF
-	-	TRBV10-3	TRBJ2-3	TGTGCCATCAAAGACTCGGGACACAGCACAGATACGCAGTATTTT	CAIKDSGHSTDTQYF
many	-	TRBV2	TRBJ1-1	TGTGCCAGCAGTGGGCAGGGACCAGTCGCTGAAGCTTTCTTT	CASSGQGPVAEAFF
many	-	TRBV3-1	TRBJ2-5	TGTGCCAGCAGCCAAGATGTGACATGGGGTCCCCAGTACTTC	CASSQDVTWGPQYF
many	-	TRBV12-3/TRBV12-4	TRBJ1-1	TGTGCCAGCCAGACTGCGGAGGGGACTGAAGCTTTCTTT	CASQTAEGTEAFF
many	-	TRBV9	TRBJ1-1	TGTGCCAGCAGCGTAGCCCCGCACACTGAAGCTTTCTTT	CASSVAPHTEAFF
many	-	TRBV28	TRBJ1-6	TGTGCCAGCAGAAGGGAGTTGAATTCACCCCTCCACTTT	CASRRELNSPLHF
many	-	TRBV2	TRBJ1-5	TGTGCCAGCAGTGATTGGGGTGGCAATCAGCCCCAGCATTTT	CASSDWGGNQPQHF
-	-	TRBV9	TRBJ1-6	TGTGCCAGCCAGCCAACGCCTAATTCACCCCTCCACTTT	CASQPTPNSPLHF
many	TRBD1	TRBV12-3/TRBV12-4	TRBJ1-1	TGTGCCAGCAGTTTCGACAGGGTGGTCGCTGAAGCTTTCTTT	CASSFDRVVAEAFF
many	-	TRBV12-3/TRBV12-4	TRBJ2-7	TGTGCCAGCAGTTTAGTGGGGACAAACCTACGCGAGCAGTACTTC	CASSLVGTNLREQYF
many	TRBD2	TRBV24-1	TRBJ2-5	TGTGCCACCAGTGAGTCGGGAGGGGTGACCCAGTACTTC	CATSESGGVTQYF
-	-	TRBV2	TRBJ2-7	TGTGCCAGTGGGGGGACCAGGGTTCACTACGAGCAGTACTTC	CASGGTRVHYEQYF
many	-	TRBV28	TRBJ2-7	TGTGCCAGTAGAACAGGTACCTCCTACGAGCAGTACTTC	CASRTGTSYEQYF
many	TRBD2	TRBV27	TRBJ2-1	TGTGCCAGCAGTGCCCCCAGGGGGTGGGCTAGCGGGAGTGATGAGCAGTTCTTC	CASSAPRGWASGSDEQFF
many	TRBD1	TRBV28	TRBJ1-5	TGTGCCAGCAGTTTAGTAGGGGACAGGGGACGTCCCCAGCATTTT	CASSLVGDRGRPQHF
many	-	TRBV5-6	TRBJ2-7	TGTGCCAGCAGCTTGGCCGGGGGAGACGACTACGAGCAGTACTTC	CASSLAGGDDYEQYF
-	-	TRBV12-3/TRBV12-4	TRBJ1-5	TGTGCCAGCAGTTTACAGGGCAGAATGGATCAGCCCCAGCATTTT	CASSLQGRMDQPQHF
many	TRBD2	TRBV20-1	TRBJ2-1	TGCAGTGCTAGTGGTAGCGGGGGATACAATGAGCAGTTCTTC	CSASGSGGYNEQFF
many	TRBD2	TRBV7-9	TRBJ2-1	TGTGCCAGCAGCTTAGGCCTAGTTAGGAGGGAGGGCCCTACCAATGAGCAGTTCTTC	CASSLGLVRREGPTNEQFF
many	-	TRBV20-1	TRBJ1-1	TGCAGTTGGGGGCTTACTGAAGCTTTCTTT	CSWGLTEAFF